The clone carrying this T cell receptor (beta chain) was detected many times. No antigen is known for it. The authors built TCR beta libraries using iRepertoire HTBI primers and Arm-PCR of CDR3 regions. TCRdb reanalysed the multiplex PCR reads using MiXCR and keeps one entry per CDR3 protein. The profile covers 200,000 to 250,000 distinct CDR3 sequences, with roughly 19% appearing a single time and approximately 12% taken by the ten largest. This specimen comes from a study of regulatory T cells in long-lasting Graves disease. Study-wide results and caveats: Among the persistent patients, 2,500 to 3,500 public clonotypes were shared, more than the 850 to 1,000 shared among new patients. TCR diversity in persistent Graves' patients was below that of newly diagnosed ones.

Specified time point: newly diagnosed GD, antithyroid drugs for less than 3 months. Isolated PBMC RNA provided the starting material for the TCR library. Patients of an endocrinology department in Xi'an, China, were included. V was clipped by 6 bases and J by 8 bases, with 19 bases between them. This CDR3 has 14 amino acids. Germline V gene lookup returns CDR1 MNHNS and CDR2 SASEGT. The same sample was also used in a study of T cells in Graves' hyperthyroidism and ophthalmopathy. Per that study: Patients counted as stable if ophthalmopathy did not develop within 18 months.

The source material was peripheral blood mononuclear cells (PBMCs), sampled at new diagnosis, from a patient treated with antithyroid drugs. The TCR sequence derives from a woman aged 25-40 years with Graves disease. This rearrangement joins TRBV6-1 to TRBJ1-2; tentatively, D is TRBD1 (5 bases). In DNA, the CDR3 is TGTGCCAGCAGAGACCGACGGGGGTGGGAAGGCTACACCTTC. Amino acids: CASRDRRGWEGYTF.